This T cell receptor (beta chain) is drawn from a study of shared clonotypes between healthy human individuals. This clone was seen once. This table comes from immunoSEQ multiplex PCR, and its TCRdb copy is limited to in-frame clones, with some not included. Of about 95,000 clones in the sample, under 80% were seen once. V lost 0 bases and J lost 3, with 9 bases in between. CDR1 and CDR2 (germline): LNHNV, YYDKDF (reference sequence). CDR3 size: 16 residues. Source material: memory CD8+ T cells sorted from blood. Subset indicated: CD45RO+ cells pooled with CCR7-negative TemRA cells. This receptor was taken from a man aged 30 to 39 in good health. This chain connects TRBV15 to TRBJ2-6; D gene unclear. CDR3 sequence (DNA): TGTGCCACCAGCAGAGACTCTTTGAGTGGGGCCAACGTCCTGACTTTC. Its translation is CATSRDSLSGANVLTF.